These T cell receptor beta chains were read from a single sample in a study of T cells expressing NK-cell markers. TCRdb reanalyzed the 5' RACE reads and collapses them to one entry per CDR3 protein, without DNA. The listing records over 350,000 distinct CDR3 sequences. Source material: blood T cells: a sorted CD56 or NKG2C T cell subset, CD4+ or CD8+ T cells, or bulk PBMC T cells (not recorded which). Source of these receptors: a woman aged 45 to 65 in good health. The CDR3 runs from the conserved cysteine through the conserved F or W. Fields, in order: V gene, J gene, CDR3 protein.

TRBV29-1	TRBJ2-2	CSVRGAGGSGELFF
TRBV19	TRBJ2-3	CASSLRGSSTDTQYF
TRBV5-6	TRBJ2-5	CASSLSGPGTTETQYF
TRBV11-2	TRBJ2-7	CASSFLTREQYF
TRBV10-2	TRBJ2-7	CASSLGTPSVEQYF
TRBV5-6	TRBJ1-1	CASSNGPPEAFF
TRBV11-2	TRBJ2-1	CASRTLAVNEQFF
TRBV11-2	TRBJ1-3	CASSLQTGGAGNTIYF
TRBV5-1	TRBJ1-5	CASSLEGTGGGQPQHF
TRBV7-9	TRBJ2-1	CASRALDEQFF
TRBV12-3/TRBV12-4	TRBJ2-1	CASSPGPGNRNEQFF
TRBV19	TRBJ1-3	CASTQQGTGNTIYF
TRBV4-1	TRBJ1-5	CASSQPGQKQPQHF
TRBV29-1	TRBJ1-1	CSGQELPGQLEAFF
TRBV5-1	TRBJ1-1	CASSDRVNTEAFF
TRBV6-5	TRBJ1-5	CASSPNGSNQPQHF
TRBV7-9	TRBJ2-2	CASSLEVGVAGELFF
TRBV15	TRBJ2-2	CATSDRPINTGELFF
TRBV10-3	TRBJ2-1	CAISARGGAGYNEQFF
TRBV6-1	TRBJ1-3	CASSDGGNTIYF
TRBV12-3/TRBV12-4	TRBJ2-3	CASSLGASGTDTQYF
TRBV12-3/TRBV12-4	TRBJ1-1	CASSPRGAGGTEAFF